The 17 T cell receptor beta chains reported below all come from one sample, sequenced in a study of shared clonotypes between healthy human individuals. Repertoires were generated with immunoSEQ multiplex PCR, while TCRdb's copy carries only in-frame clones and drops some. This table has millions of clones, 85% to 95% appearing once. The source material was naive CD4+ T cells from PBMCs. Subset indicated: CD45RA+ positively selected. Receptors originate from a man between 18 and 29 years old in good health. Some clones in this sample may be carry-over from other donors' samples.

The rearrangement links TRBV5-4 to TRBJ2-7; TRBD2 aligns across 9 bases. The CDR3 has 13 residues. With V trimmed by 10 bases and J by 4 bases, 9 bases remained unmatched. CDR1 is SGHNT, CDR2 YYREEE, per germline (reference sequence). The CDR3 DNA follows: TGTGCCCTGTCCCCTAGCGGGACGTACGAGCAGTACTTC. Translation gives CALSPSGTYEQYF.

The V gene is TRBV7-3, the J gene TRBJ2-2, with no clear D. V lost 3 bases and J lost 6, with 5 bases in between. This CDR3 is 12 amino acids long. The V gene's germline CDR1 is SGHTA and CDR2 FQGTGA. Written as DNA, the CDR3 is TGTGCCAGCAGCTTGGACCCCGGGGAGCTGTTTTTT. Translation gives CASSLDPGELFF.

The rearrangement links TRBV11-2 to TRBJ2-1; no clear D gene. Germline-derived CDR1 and CDR2 are SGHAT and FQNNGV. This CDR3 is built from 9 residues. For the CDR3, the DNA is TGTGCAGTTTACAATGAGCAGTTCTTC. It translates to CAVYNEQFF.

V and J are TRBV7-8 and TRBJ2-3; possibly TRBD2 for D (6 bases). V shed 6 bases and J shed 5 bases, with 18 bases lying between them. Germline loops: CDR1 SGHVS, CDR2 FQNEAQ. The CDR3 loop spans 15 amino acids. The CDR3 reads CASSGSEGRGDTQYF. CDR3 DNA sequence: TGTGCCAGCAGTGGATCGGAGGGGCGCGGAGATACGCAGTATTTT.

The chain employs TRBV15 and TRBJ1-3; TRBD1 aligns across 8 bases. The trim removed 5 bases at V and 6 bases at J, leaving 12 bases unmatched. Germline assignment: CDR1 LNHNV and CDR2 YYDKDF (reference sequence). The CDR3 has 16 residues. In DNA, the CDR3 is TGTGCCACCAGCTCCAGGACAGGGCTTCGTCCAAACACCATATATTTT. It encodes CATSSRTGLRPNTIYF.

This clone is a singleton in its sample. Other nucleotide sequences in the sample specify the same CDR3. The chain links TRBV5-4 to TRBJ2-1, with D unclear. V gave up 0 bases and J gave up 4 bases, with 8 bases separating them. The CDR3 spans 14 residues. Germline lookup yields CDR1 SGHNT and CDR2 YYREEE (reference sequence). The CDR3 nucleotides read TGTGCCAGCAGCTTGGTCGGACGGTACAATGAGCAGTTCTTC. Protein product: CASSLVGRYNEQFF.

The chain couples TRBV5-5 to TRBJ2-5, with 9 bases matching TRBD1. The CDR3 has 15 residues. The germline gives CDR1 SGHKS, CDR2 YYEKEE (reference sequence). With V trimmed by 1 base and J by 5 bases, 6 bases remained unmatched. The CDR3: CASSLLDRGGETQYF. Here the CDR3 DNA reads TGTGCCAGCAGCTTGCTGGACAGGGGCGGTGAGACCCAGTACTTC.

This clone was found once. The rearrangement joins TRBV19 to TRBJ1-2; D might be TRBD1 (5 bases). Germline V gene lookup returns CDR1 LNHDA and CDR2 SQIVND (reference sequence). V was cut by 6 bases and J by 10 bases, with 21 bases left in between. This CDR3 is 14 amino acids long. The CDR3 bases are TGTGCCAGTAGGGATCCGGGACTTTCCAGGGACTACACCTTC. This codes for CASRDPGLSRDYTF.

This chain links TRBV18 with TRBJ2-1, with TRBD2 identical over 7 bases. Germline CDR1 reads KGHSH; CDR2 reads LQKENI. This CDR3 is 17 amino acids long. V lost 2 bases and J lost 8; bases outside the gene matches: 15. CDR3 DNA sequence: TGTGCCAGCTCACCAAGGAGCGGGATAACCGGAGGGCATGAGCAGTTCTTC. Protein: CASSPRSGITGGHEQFF.

Points on this clone: Within the sample, other DNA sequences also encode this same CDR3. The chain has TRBV5-1 and TRBJ1-1; 8 bases match TRBD1. CDR1 is SGHRS, CDR2 YFSETQ, per germline. The CDR3 covers 14 residues. After removal of 4 bases from V and 3 bases from J, the junction contained 5 bases not matched to a gene. The CDR3 DNA reads TGCGCCAGCAGCAAAGGACAGGGCGACACTGAAGCTTTCTTT. Translated, it gives CASSKGQGDTEAFF.

V usage is TRBV4-1 and J usage is TRBJ1-3; 8 bases line up with TRBD1. Germline CDR1 is MGHRA and CDR2 is YSYEKL. The CDR3 consists of 17 residues. V shed 1 base, J shed 6 bases, and the junction held 11 bases outside the gene matches. The CDR3 DNA reads TGCGCCAGCAGCCAAGTACTCAGGACAGGGTTAGAAAACACCATATATTTT. Its protein is CASSQVLRTGLENTIYF.

V is TRBV28 and J is TRBJ1-1; 7 nucleotides line up with TRBD1. V shed 6 bases and J 11 bases; nucleotides not matched to a gene: 9. The CDR3 totals 12 residues. Per the germline V gene, CDR1 is MDHEN and CDR2 is SYDVKM. The CDR3 sequence: CASRDRVAVAFF. In nucleotides, the CDR3 is TGTGCCAGCAGAGACAGGGTCGCGGTGGCTTTCTTT. Supplemented by reference TRBV28 and TRBJ1-1, the full variable domain reads DVKVTQSSRYLVKRTGEKVFLECVQDMDHENMFWYRQDPGLGLRLIYFSYDVKMKEKGDIPEGYSVSREKKERFSLILESASTNQTSMYLCASRDRVAVAFFGQGTRLTVV.

This clone was detected once. The chain carries TRBV18 and TRBJ1-2; D is possibly TRBD1 (5 bases). The CDR3 sequence is 14 residues long. CDR1 and CDR2 from the germline V gene are KGHSH and LQKENI. Trimming took 6 bases from V and 3 from J, leaving 14 bases between them. CDR3 nucleotides: TGTGCCAGCTCCCAGACAGTAGCGCACTATGGCTACACCTTC. This translates into CASSQTVAHYGYTF.

Details on this clone: The same CDR3 can be traced to other DNA sequences in this sample. This chain uses TRBV5-4 with TRBJ1-2, with D unclear. CDR1 SGHNT and CDR2 YYREEE come from the germline V gene (reference sequence). V dropped 2 bases and J dropped 2 bases, with 7 bases sitting between them. This CDR3 is built from 13 residues. Here the CDR3 reads CASSLGGNYGYTF. DNA of the CDR3: TGTGCCAGCAGCTTAGGAGGGAACTATGGCTACACCTTC.

This clone was counted a few times. The chain is built from TRBV2 and TRBJ2-2, with 9 bases lining up with TRBD1. Losses at the gene ends were 5 bases for V and 7 bases for J; bases not matched to a gene: 2. Germline assignment: CDR1 SNHLY and CDR2 FYNNEI. The CDR3 is 13 residues long. The CDR3 nucleotides read TGTGCCAGCAGTTCGGACAGGGGCGGGGAGCTGTTTTTT. This translates into CASSSDRGGELFF.

The chain links TRBV27 to TRBJ2-2, with D uncertain. Germline CDR1 and CDR2: MNHEY and SMNVEV (reference sequence). CDR3 length: 13 residues. CDR3 protein: CATHQANTGELFF. In nucleotides, the CDR3 is TGTGCTACCCACCAGGCGAACACCGGGGAGCTGTTTTTT.

This chain connects TRBV28 to TRBJ2-2; D remains ambiguous. There are 18 residues in the CDR3. Trimming left V 2 bases short and J 0 bases short, with 16 bases between. The germline V gene has CDR1 MDHEN and CDR2 SYDVKM. CDR3 protein: CASSLRVTKPSNTGELFF. The CDR3 DNA follows: TGTGCCAGCAGTTTAAGGGTAACAAAGCCATCGAACACCGGGGAGCTGTTTTTT.